What follows are 25 T cell receptor beta chains derived from one specimen sequenced in a study of cytomegalovirus exposure and HLA in healthy donors. Both 60 Vbeta primers and 13 Jbeta primers went into the PCR. Libraries were prepared by immunoSEQ multiplex PCR; TCRdb keeps only in-frame clonotypes and omits some of them. The sample lists over 200,000 clones; just over 75% were seen once. The sequenced material came from PBMCs. Every receptor here comes from a woman aged 60-70 years in good health and CMV-seropositive.

The rearrangement uses TRBV5-6 and TRBJ1-1, with D possibly matching TRBD1 (5 bases). CDR1 is SGHDT, CDR2 YYEEEE, per germline. The CDR3 consists of 14 residues. Trimming cost V 2 bases and J 5 bases, with 13 bases left between them. The CDR3 here is CASSLAGGNTEAFF. DNA of the CDR3: TGTGCCAGCAGCTTAGCGGGGGGAAATACTGAAGCTTTCTTT.

The rearrangement uses TRBV4-3 and TRBJ1-2; D perhaps matches TRBD1 (5 bases). This CDR3 has 15 residues. The germline V gene has CDR1 LGHNA and CDR2 YSLEER. Between the trimmed V and J ends, which lost 0 bases and 2 bases, there was a span of 10 bases. CDR3 loop: CASSQDDRRNYGYTF. DNA of the CDR3: TGCGCCAGCAGCCAAGATGACAGAAGGAACTATGGCTACACCTTC.

The chain joins TRBV14 to TRBJ2-2; D gene unclear. The CDR3 extends over 16 amino acids. V dropped 5 bases and J dropped 2 bases, with 15 bases sitting between them. Germline-derived CDR1 and CDR2 are SGHDN and FVKESK. For the CDR3, the DNA is TGTGCCAGCAGCTTTGGTTTGGGCAAAAACACCGGGGAGCTGTTTTTT. Translation: CASSFGLGKNTGELFF.

The chain is built from TRBV11-1 and TRBJ2-3; 8 bases are shared with TRBD2. Germline V CDR1 and CDR2: SGHAT, FQDESV (reference sequence). This CDR3 contains 16 residues. J lost 3 bases, V lost 5 bases, and 10 bases had no gene match. The CDR3 DNA reads TGTGCCAGCAGCCCGAGGGGAGCGGGGGTGACAGATACGCAGTATTTT. This gives the protein CASSPRGAGVTDTQYF.

In the case of this clone: Other DNA sequences within the sample encode an identical CDR3. V and J are TRBV29-1 and TRBJ1-1; weak D call: TRBD1 (6 bases). Deletions cut 3 bases from V and 2 bases from J, with 10 bases between. Germline V gene sequence: CDR1 SQVTM, CDR2 ANQGSEA. This CDR3 comprises 13 residues. The CDR3 here is CSVDRGQNTEAFF. For the CDR3, the DNA is TGCAGCGTTGACAGGGGTCAAAACACTGAAGCTTTCTTT.

V is TRBV30 and J is TRBJ2-2, with 8 bases matching TRBD2. The CDR3 sequence is 14 residues long. Germline-derived CDR1 and CDR2 are GTSNPN and SVGIG (reference sequence). V shed 4 bases and J 4 bases; nucleotides not matched to a gene: 5. This CDR3 is CAWTRGLATGELFF. The CDR3 coding sequence is TGTGCCTGGACCCGAGGACTAGCCACCGGGGAGCTGTTTTTT.

This clone was counted only a few times. This chain connects TRBV6-5 to TRBJ2-7, with 9 bases identical to TRBD2. V shed 0 bases and J 0 bases; nucleotides not matched to a gene: 3. This CDR3 contains 16 residues. Germline CDR1 is MNHEY and CDR2 is SVGAGI. The CDR3 region is CASSYSVSGSSYEQYF. CDR3 nucleotide sequence: TGTGCCAGCAGTTACTCGGTTAGCGGGAGCTCCTACGAGCAGTACTTC.

J is TRBJ2-7 and V is TRBV5-1, with TRBD1 identical over 7 bases. The CDR3 spans 16 residues. V lost 0 bases to trimming and J lost 5 bases; unmatched junction nucleotides: 11. The germline V gene encodes CDR1 SGHRS and CDR2 YFSETQ. The CDR3, as DNA: TGCGCCAGCAGCTTGGTGGGATCAGGGGGAGTCGACGAGCAGTACTTC. This sequence encodes CASSLVGSGGVDEQYF. Full variable domain (missing parts from reference TRBV5-1 and TRBJ2-7): KAGVTQTPRYLIKTRGQQVTLSCSPISGHRSVSWYQQTPGQGLQFLFEYFSETQRNKGNFPGRFSGRQFSNSRSEMNVSTLELGDSALYLCASSLVGSGGVDEQYFGPGTRLTVT.

This clone was observed a handful of times. The genes are TRBV2 and TRBJ2-2; 8 nucleotides match TRBD1. The length of the CDR3 is 15 residues. V was pared by 8 bases and J by 7 bases, with 12 bases of the junction left unmatched. Germline CDR1 reads SNHLY; CDR2 reads FYNNEI. Here the CDR3 reads CASGETGAVGGELFF. CDR3 sequence (DNA): TGTGCCAGCGGGGAGACAGGGGCGGTCGGCGGGGAGCTGTTTTTT.

This clone showed up just a few times. The genes are TRBV11-2 and TRBJ1-3; D is unclear. The germline gives CDR1 SGHAT, CDR2 FQNNGV. The CDR3 sequence is 12 residues long. Trimming stripped 10 bases from V and 7 bases from J, with 14 bases between. The CDR3 here is CATSSAVNTIYF. The CDR3, as DNA: TGTGCCACCTCATCGGCGGTCAACACCATATATTTT.

In this sample, this clone turned up once. V and J are TRBV6-1 and TRBJ1-2; 7 bases align to TRBD1. The J segment lost 7 bases and the V segment lost 7 bases, leaving 15 bases of the junction unmatched. The CDR3 covers 15 residues. CDR1 is MNHNS, CDR2 SASEGT, per germline. Written as DNA, the CDR3 is TGTGCCAGCACCCCCGGCTGGACAGGAGAGAGTGGCTACACCTTC. Translated: CASTPGWTGESGYTF.

This clone occurred a few times. As DNA, the CDR3 is TGTGCCAGCTCCCCCGGCCAGGGTGGGGTCTATGGCTACACCTTC. Translation: CASSPGQGGVYGYTF. The chain has TRBV18 and TRBJ1-2, with a possible D match to TRBD1 (5 bases). V was trimmed by 6 bases and J by 4 bases, leaving 18 bases between them. CDR1 is KGHSH and CDR2 is LQKENI in the germline V gene. This CDR3 contains 15 residues.

The gene calls are TRBV27 and TRBJ2-1, with TRBD2 as a possible D gene (6 bases). Germline loops: CDR1 MNHEY, CDR2 SMNVEV (reference sequence). The CDR3 has 17 amino acids. V lost 5 bases, J lost 3 bases, and 20 bases lay in between. CDR3 loop: CASSGGMQSPYYNEQFF. The CDR3 region has the DNA TGTGCCAGCAGTGGGGGGATGCAGTCACCTTACTACAATGAGCAGTTCTTC.

The chain uses TRBV7-2 and TRBJ1-2; D is possibly TRBD1 (5 bases). The V and J ends lost 5 bases and 3 bases respectively, with 16 bases between them. The CDR3 has 15 amino acids. CDR1 SGHTA and CDR2 FQGNSA come from the germline V gene. CDR3 sequence reads: CASSPNRDWDYGYTF. CDR3 nucleotide sequence: TGTGCCAGCAGCCCAAACCGGGACTGGGACTATGGCTACACCTTC.

This chain uses TRBV5-6 with TRBJ1-5, with TRBD1 as a possible D gene (5 bases). The CDR3 length is 14 residues. Trimming removed 1 base at V and 7 bases at J, with 12 bases between. Germline V gene sequence: CDR1 SGHDT, CDR2 YYEEEE. CDR3 residues: CASSLSGETQPQHF. The CDR3 nucleotides read TGTGCCAGCAGCTTGTCGGGGGAAACCCAGCCCCAGCATTTT.

V gene TRBV13 combines with J gene TRBJ2-1, with 8 bases that match TRBD2. CDR1 PRHDT and CDR2 FYEKMQ come from the germline V gene (reference sequence). This CDR3 is 15 amino acids long. Germline trimming cut 3 bases from V and 5 bases from J; bases unmatched to any gene: 6. The DNA for the CDR3 is TGTGCCAGCAGCTTTGATTCGGGGGGGGACAATGAGCAGTTCTTC. This gives the protein CASSFDSGGDNEQFF.

The CDR3 sequence: CASSQRQGLREQYF. The CDR3 nucleotides read TGTGCCAGCTCACAACGACAGGGACTTCGCGAGCAGTACTTC. The V gene is TRBV18, the J gene TRBJ2-7, with D possibly being TRBD1 (7 bases). The V gene lost 4 bases and the J gene lost 6 bases, with 16 bases spanning the gap. CDR1 is KGHSH and CDR2 is LQKENI in the germline V gene. This CDR3 comprises 14 residues.

The chain uses TRBV18 and TRBJ2-1; TRBD2 agrees at 8 bases. The germline V gene has CDR1 KGHSH and CDR2 LQKENI. The CDR3 runs to 16 residues. Trimming at V came to 0 bases and at J to 7 bases, leaving 8 bases not matched to a gene. The CDR3 coding sequence is TGTGCCAGCTCACCACCATCGGGAGGGCCGGGGAATGAGCAGTTCTTC. It yields the protein CASSPPSGGPGNEQFF.

V is TRBV11-2 and J is TRBJ1-2; TRBD1 aligns across 7 bases. The CDR3 extends over 16 amino acids. J lost 7 bases, V lost 5 bases, and 16 bases had no gene match. Per the germline V gene, CDR1 is SGHAT and CDR2 is FQNNGV. The chain's CDR3 is CASSQGGVRVGSGYTF. Written as DNA, the CDR3 is TGTGCCAGCAGCCAAGGGGGCGTCCGGGTCGGGAGTGGCTACACCTTC. Complete variable domain (other parts from reference TRBV11-2 and TRBJ1-2): EAGVAQSPRYKIIEKRQSVAFWCNPISGHATLYWYQQILGQGPKLLIQFQNNGVVDDSQLPKDRFSAERLKGVDSTLKIQPAKLEDSAVYLCASSQGGVRVGSGYTFGSGTRLTVV.

The genes are TRBV7-9 and TRBJ1-4, with 7 bases fitting TRBD1. The CDR3 contains 14 residues. J gave up 5 bases and V 5 bases, and 5 bases lay outside the gene matches. Germline CDR1 is SEHNR and CDR2 is FQNEAQ (reference sequence). CDR3: CASSMGQPNEKLFF. CDR3 nucleotide sequence: TGTGCCAGCAGCATGGGACAGCCGAATGAAAAACTGTTTTTT.

The chain couples TRBV6-5 to TRBJ1-5; perhaps TRBD1 as D (5 bases). The CDR3 totals 13 residues. V lost 6 bases and J lost 6, with 12 bases in between. CDR1 and CDR2 from the germline V gene are MNHEY and SVGAGI. DNA for the CDR3: TGTGCCAGCAGGAAGGGGTACGCTCAGCCCCAGCATTTT. This sequence encodes CASRKGYAQPQHF.

The rearrangement links TRBV9 to TRBJ1-2; weak D call: TRBD1 (6 bases). The CDR3 length is 13 residues. Germline CDR1 is SGDLS and CDR2 is YYNGEE. The V and J ends lost 4 bases and 7 bases respectively, with 14 bases between them. CDR3 amino acids: CASSPQGKGGYTF. The DNA of the CDR3 is TGTGCCAGCAGCCCCCAGGGGAAGGGTGGCTACACCTTC.

V and J are TRBV7-7 and TRBJ1-2, with a weak D call TRBD1 (6 bases). V was clipped by 4 bases and J by 6 bases, with 27 bases between them. In germline, CDR1 is SSHAT, CDR2 FNYEAQ (reference sequence). CDR3 length: 18 residues. The CDR3 DNA sequence: TGTGCCAGCAGCTCTATAACGTACTACAGGGTGGCGCGAGATGGCTACACCTTC. Its protein is CASSSITYYRVARDGYTF. The complete variable domain, with remaining parts taken from reference TRBV7-7 and TRBJ1-2, reads GAGVSQSPRYKVTKRGQDVTLRCDPISSHATLYWYQQALGQGPEFLTYFNYEAQPDKSGLPSDRFSAERPEGSISTLTIQRTEQRDSAMYRCASSSITYYRVARDGYTFGSGTRLTVV.

V is TRBV7-9 and J is TRBJ2-1; possibly TRBD2 for D (6 bases). V was shortened by 10 bases and J by 7 bases, with 20 bases between the two germline ends. CDR1 SEHNR and CDR2 FQNEAQ come from the germline V gene (reference sequence). The CDR3 totals 14 residues. The CDR3 region has the DNA TGTGCCACCTCCAGAGGCGGGGATCTAAATGAGCAGTTCTTC. Translated, it gives CATSRGGDLNEQFF.

This clone appeared a single time. The chain combines TRBV6-5 with TRBJ1-6, with 7 bases that match TRBD1. CDR1 is MNHEY and CDR2 is SVGAGI in the germline V gene. The J segment lost 3 bases and the V segment lost 7 bases, leaving 6 bases of the junction unmatched. The CDR3 sequence is 15 residues long. Here the CDR3 reads CASNGAGGYNSPLHF. CDR3 sequence (DNA): TGTGCCAGCAATGGGGCAGGGGGCTATAATTCACCCCTCCACTTT.